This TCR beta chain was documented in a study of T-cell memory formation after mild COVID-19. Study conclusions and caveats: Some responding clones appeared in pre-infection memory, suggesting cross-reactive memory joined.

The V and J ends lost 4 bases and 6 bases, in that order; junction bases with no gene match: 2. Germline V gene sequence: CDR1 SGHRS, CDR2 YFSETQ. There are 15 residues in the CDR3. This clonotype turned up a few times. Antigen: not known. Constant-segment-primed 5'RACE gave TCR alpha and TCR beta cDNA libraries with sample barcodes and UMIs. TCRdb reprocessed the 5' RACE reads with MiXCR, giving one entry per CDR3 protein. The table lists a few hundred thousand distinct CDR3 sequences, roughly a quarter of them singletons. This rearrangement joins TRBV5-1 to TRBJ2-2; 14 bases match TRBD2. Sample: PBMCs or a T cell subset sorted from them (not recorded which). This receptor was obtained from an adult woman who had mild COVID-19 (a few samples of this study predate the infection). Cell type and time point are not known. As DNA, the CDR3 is TGCGCCAGCAGCCGGACTAGCGGGAGGCCCGGGGAGCTGTTTTTT. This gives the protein CASSRTSGRPGELFF.